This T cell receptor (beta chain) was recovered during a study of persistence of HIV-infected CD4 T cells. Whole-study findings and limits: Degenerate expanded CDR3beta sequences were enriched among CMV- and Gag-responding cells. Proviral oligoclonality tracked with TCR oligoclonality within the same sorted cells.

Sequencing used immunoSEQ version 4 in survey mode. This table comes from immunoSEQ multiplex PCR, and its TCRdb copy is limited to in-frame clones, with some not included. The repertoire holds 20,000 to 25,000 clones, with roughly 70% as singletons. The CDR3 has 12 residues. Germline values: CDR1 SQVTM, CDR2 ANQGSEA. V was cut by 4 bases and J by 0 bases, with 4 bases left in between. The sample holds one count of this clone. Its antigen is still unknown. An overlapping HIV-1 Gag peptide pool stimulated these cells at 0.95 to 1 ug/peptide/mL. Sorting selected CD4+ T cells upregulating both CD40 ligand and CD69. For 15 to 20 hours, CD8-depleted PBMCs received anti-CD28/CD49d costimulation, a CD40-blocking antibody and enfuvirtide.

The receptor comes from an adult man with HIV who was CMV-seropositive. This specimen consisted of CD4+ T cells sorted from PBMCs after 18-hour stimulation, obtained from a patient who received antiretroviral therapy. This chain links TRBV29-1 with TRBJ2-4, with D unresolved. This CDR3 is CSVGEAKNIQYF. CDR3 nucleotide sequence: TGCAGCGTTGGAGAAGCCAAAAACATTCAGTACTTC.